The following is a T cell receptor (beta chain) sequence with its context. Its target is not known. This CDR3 region has 13 residues. CDR1 and CDR2 from the germline V gene are LGHNT and FRNRAP. V lost 4 bases and J lost 2, with 8 bases in between. The data stem from a study of shared clonotypes between healthy human individuals. Findings and limits, study-wide: Compared with memory subsets, naive subsets generally had larger estimated richness.

At the deep level, the assay was run. Generated by immunoSEQ multiplex PCR, the TCRdb table keeps only in-frame clones and is missing some. The sample records more than 1,200,000 clones, approximately 98.5% being singletons. CD4+ cells were split into CD45RA+ naive and CD45RA-negative memory subsets. The sample was naive CD4+ T cells sorted from blood. Noted subset: CD45RA+ positively selected. This chain joins TRBV12-5 and TRBJ2-5, with D perhaps assigned TRBD1 or TRBD2 (5 bases each). This TCR was sampled from a man aged 25 to 45 in good health. This CDR3 is CASGWDGQETQYF. DNA of the CDR3: TGTGCTAGTGGTTGGGACGGACAAGAGACCCAGTACTTC.